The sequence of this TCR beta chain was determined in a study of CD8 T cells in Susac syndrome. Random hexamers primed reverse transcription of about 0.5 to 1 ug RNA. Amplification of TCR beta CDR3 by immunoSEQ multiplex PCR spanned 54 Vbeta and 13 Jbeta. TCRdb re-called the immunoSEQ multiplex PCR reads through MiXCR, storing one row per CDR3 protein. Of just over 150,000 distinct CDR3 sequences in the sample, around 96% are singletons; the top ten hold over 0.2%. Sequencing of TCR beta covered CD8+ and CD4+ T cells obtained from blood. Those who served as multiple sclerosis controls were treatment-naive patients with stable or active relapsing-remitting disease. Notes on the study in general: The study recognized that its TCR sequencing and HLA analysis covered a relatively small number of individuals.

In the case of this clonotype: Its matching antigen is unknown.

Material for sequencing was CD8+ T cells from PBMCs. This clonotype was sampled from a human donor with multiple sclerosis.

The chain's CDR3 is CASLGDGHEQYF. DNA for the CDR3: TGTGCCAGCCTTGGGGACGGTCACGAGCAGTACTTC. The chain is built from TRBV2 and TRBJ2-7; D is tentatively TRBD1 or TRBD2 (5 bases each). The CDR3 loop spans 12 amino acids. CDR1 and CDR2 from the germline V gene are SNHLY and FYNNEI. V was clipped by 8 bases and J by 5 bases, with 13 bases between them.